The clone carrying this TCR beta chain turned up a few times. The junction had 2 bases not matched to a gene; V was cut back by 0 bases and J by 1 base. This CDR3 region has 15 residues. Per germline, CDR1 SGHNT and CDR2 YYREEE (reference sequence). Time point denoted: sample taken at primary tumor resection. Without sorting, whole RNA was sequenced from tumor, nontumor lung or frozen PBMC. The donor population consisted of just over 70 patients with untreated, early-stage non-small cell lung cancer. This sample is drawn from a study of spatial heterogeneity in lung cancer. Across the whole study: Alpha-chain sequences were consistently detected less often than beta-chain sequences. Each distinct TCR and UMI combination averaged more than ten appearances in raw reads.

Every TCR cDNA molecule carried a tag that served as a unique molecular identifier. TCRdb independently ran MiXCR on the 5' RACE reads; one entry per CDR3 protein. The table lists 5,500 to 6,500 distinct CDR3 sequences, around an eighth of them singletons. The TCR sequence derives from a male donor with early-stage non-small cell lung cancer. The rearrangement joins TRBV5-4 to TRBJ2-3; 7 bases line up with TRBD2. This sample comprised normal lung tissue next to the tumor, obtained at surgery. CDR3 loop: CASSLVTSGTDTQYF. CDR3 in DNA: TGTGCCAGCAGCTTGGTAACTAGCGGCACAGATACGCAGTATTTT.